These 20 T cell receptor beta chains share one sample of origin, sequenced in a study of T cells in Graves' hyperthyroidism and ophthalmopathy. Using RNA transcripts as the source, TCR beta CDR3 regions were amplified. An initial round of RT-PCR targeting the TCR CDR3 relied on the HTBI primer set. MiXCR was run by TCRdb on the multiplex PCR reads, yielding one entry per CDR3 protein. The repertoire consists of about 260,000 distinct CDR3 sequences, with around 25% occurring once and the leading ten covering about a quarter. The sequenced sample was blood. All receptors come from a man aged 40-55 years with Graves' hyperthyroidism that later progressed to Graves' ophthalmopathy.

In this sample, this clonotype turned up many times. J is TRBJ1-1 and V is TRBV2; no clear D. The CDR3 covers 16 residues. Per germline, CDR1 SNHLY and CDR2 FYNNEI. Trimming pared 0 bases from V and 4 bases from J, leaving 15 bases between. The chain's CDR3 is CASSEASGLVGTEAFF. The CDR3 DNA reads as TGTGCCAGCAGTGAAGCCTCAGGACTGGTCGGCACTGAAGCTTTCTTT. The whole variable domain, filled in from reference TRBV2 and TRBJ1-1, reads EPEVTQTPSHQVTQMGQEVILRCVPISNHLYFYWYRQILGQKVEFLVSFYNNEISEKSEIFDDQFSVERPDGSNFTLKIRSTKLEDSAMYFCASSEASGLVGTEAFFGQGTRLTVV.

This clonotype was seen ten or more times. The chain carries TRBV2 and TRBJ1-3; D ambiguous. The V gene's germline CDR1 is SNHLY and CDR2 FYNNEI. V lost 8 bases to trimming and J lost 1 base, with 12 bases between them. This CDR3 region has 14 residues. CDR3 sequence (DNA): TGTGCCAGCTCGGGAACGGCATCTGGAAACACCATATATTTT. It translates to CASSGTASGNTIYF. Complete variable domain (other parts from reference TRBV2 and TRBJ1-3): EPEVTQTPSHQVTQMGQEVILRCVPISNHLYFYWYRQILGQKVEFLVSFYNNEISEKSEIFDDQFSVERPDGSNFTLKIRSTKLEDSAMYFCASSGTASGNTIYFGEGSWLTVV.

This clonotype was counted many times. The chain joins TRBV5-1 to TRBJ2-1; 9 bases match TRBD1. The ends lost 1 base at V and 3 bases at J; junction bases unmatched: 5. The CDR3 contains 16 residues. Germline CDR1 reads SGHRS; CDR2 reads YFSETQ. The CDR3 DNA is TGCGCCAGCAGCTTGAATGGACAGGGGCACTACAATGAGCAGTTCTTC. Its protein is CASSLNGQGHYNEQFF.

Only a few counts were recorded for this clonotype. CDR3 loop: CASSQPKPGLAGEGAGELFF. The CDR3, as DNA: TGTGCCAGCAGCCAACCTAAACCGGGACTAGCGGGAGAAGGAGCCGGGGAGCTGTTTTTT. The V call is TRBV14, the J call TRBJ2-2; TRBD2 aligns across 14 bases. Looked up from germline, CDR1 is SGHDN and CDR2 is FVKESK. The CDR3 covers 20 residues. V shed 2 bases and J 6 bases; nucleotides not matched to a gene: 14.

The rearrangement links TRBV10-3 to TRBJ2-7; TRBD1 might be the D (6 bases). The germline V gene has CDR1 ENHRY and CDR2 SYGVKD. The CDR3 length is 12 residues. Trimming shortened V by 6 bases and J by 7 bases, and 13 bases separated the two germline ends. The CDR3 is CAIRGQSEEQYF. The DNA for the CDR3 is TGTGCCATCAGGGGACAATCGGAGGAGCAGTACTTC.

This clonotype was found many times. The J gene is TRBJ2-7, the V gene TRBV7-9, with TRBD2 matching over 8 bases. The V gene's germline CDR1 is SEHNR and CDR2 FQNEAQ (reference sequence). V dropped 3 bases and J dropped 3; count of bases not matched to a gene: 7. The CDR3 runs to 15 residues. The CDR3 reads CASSFSREVVYEQYF. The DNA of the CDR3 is TGTGCCAGCAGCTTCTCGCGGGAGGTGGTCTACGAGCAGTACTTC.

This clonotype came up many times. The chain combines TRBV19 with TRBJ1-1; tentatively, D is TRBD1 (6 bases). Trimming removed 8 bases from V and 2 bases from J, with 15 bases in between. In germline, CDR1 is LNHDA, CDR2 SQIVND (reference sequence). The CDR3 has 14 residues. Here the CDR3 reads CASRLGGGNTEAFF. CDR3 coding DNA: TGTGCCAGTCGCTTGGGGGGGGGCAACACTGAAGCTTTCTTT.

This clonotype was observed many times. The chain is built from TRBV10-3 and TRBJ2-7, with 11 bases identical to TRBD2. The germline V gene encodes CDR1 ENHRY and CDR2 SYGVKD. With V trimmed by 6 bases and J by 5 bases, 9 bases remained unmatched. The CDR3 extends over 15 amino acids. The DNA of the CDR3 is TGTGCCATCAGCCTACTAGCGGGAGAATTCAACGAGCAGTACTTC. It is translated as CAISLLAGEFNEQYF.

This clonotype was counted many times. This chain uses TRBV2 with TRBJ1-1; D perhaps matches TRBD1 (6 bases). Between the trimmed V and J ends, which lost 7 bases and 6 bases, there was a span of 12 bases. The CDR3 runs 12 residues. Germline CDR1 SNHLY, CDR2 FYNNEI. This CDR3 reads CASTQGQPEAFF. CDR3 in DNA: TGTGCCAGCACCCAAGGACAGCCTGAAGCTTTCTTT.

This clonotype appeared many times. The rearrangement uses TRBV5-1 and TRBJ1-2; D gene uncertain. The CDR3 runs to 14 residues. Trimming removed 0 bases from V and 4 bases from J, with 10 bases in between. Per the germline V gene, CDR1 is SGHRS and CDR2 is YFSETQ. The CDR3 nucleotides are TGCGCCAGCAGCTTGGTCACGTCGGGCTATGGCTACACCTTC. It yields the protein CASSLVTSGYGYTF.

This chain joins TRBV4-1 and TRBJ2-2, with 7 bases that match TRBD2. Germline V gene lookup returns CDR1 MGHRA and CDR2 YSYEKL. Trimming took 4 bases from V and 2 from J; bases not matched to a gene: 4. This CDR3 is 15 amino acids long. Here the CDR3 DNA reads TGCGCCAGCAGCCTTCGGGGGGATAACACCGGGGAGCTGTTTTTT. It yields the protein CASSLRGDNTGELFF.

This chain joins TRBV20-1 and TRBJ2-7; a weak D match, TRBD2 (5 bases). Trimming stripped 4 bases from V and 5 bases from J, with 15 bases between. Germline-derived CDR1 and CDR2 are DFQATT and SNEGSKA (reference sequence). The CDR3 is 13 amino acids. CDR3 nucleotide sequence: TGCAGTGCTAACCGGGGTTCCATCCACGAGCAGTACTTC. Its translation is CSANRGSIHEQYF.

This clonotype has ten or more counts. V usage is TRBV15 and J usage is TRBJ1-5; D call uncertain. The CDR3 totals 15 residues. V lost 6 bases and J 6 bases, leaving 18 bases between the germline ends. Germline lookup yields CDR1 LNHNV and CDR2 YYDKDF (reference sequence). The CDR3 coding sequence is TGTGCCACCAGTAAAGTGGCTATGGTGGGTCAGCCCCAGCATTTT. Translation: CATSKVAMVGQPQHF.

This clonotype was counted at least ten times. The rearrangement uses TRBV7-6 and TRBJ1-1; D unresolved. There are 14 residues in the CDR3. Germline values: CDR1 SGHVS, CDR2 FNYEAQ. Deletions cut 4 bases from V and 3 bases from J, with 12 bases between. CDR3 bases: TGTGCCAGCAGCTCCGCGCGCTACCACACTGAAGCTTTCTTT. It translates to CASSSARYHTEAFF.

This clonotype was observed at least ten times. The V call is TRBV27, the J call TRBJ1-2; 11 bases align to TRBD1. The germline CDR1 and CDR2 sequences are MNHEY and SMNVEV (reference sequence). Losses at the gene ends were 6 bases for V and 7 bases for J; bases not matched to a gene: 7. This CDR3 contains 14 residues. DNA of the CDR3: TGTGCCAGCAGGGGGACAGGGGGACCGAGTGGCTACACCTTC. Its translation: CASRGTGGPSGYTF.

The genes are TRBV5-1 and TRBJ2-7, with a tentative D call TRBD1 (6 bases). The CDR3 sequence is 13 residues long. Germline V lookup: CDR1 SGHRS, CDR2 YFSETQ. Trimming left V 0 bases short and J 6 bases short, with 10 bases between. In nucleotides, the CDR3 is TGCGCCAGCAGCTTGGAGTCAGGGGCCGAGCAGTACTTC. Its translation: CASSLESGAEQYF.

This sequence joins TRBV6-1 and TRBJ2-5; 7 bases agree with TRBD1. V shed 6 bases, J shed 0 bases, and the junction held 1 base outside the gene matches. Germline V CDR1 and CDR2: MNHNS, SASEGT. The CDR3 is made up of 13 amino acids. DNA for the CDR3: TGTGCCAGCAGGGGGACAGACCAAGAGACCCAGTACTTC. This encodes CASRGTDQETQYF.

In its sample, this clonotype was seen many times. The CDR3 here is CASSLRNLAGGGGELFF. CDR3 nucleotides: TGTGCCAGCAGCCTAAGGAACCTAGCGGGAGGTGGCGGGGAGCTGTTTTTT. The chain is built from TRBV14 and TRBJ2-2; the match to TRBD2 covers 11 bases. CDR1 and CDR2 (germline): SGHDN, FVKESK. The CDR3 loop spans 17 amino acids. The V and J ends lost 4 bases and 7 bases, in that order; junction bases with no gene match: 11.

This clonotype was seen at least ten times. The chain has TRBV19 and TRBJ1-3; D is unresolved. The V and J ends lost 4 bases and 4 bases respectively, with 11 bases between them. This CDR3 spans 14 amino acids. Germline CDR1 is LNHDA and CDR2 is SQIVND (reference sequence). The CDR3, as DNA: TGTGCCAGTAGTAAATCCCGGATGGGAAACACCATATATTTT. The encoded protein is CASSKSRMGNTIYF.

The CDR3 here is CASSLTAPEAFF. CDR3 DNA sequence: TGTGCCAGCAGTTTGACCGCCCCTGAAGCTTTCTTT. The genes are TRBV28 and TRBJ1-1; D is undetermined. This CDR3 contains 12 residues. The germline CDR1 and CDR2 sequences are MDHEN and SYDVKM. V was shortened by 3 bases and J by 6 bases, with 8 bases between the two germline ends.